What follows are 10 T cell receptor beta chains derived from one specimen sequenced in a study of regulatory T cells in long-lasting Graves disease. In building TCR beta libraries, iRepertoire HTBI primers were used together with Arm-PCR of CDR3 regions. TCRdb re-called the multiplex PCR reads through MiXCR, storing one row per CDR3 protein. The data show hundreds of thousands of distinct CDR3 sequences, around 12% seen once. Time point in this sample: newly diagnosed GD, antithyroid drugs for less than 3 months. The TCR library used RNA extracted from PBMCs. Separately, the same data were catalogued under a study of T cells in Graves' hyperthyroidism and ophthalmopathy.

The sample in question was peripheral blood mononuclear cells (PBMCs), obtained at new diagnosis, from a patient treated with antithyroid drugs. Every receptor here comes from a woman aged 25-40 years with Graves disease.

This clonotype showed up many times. As DNA, the CDR3 is TGTGCCAGCAGCGTTGACGGACCATGGGAAAACATTCAGTACTTC. It encodes CASSVDGPWENIQYF. The genes are TRBV11-2 and TRBJ2-4, with D unclear. This CDR3 spans 15 amino acids. Trimming left V 5 bases short and J 5 bases short, with 16 bases between. Germline V lookup: CDR1 SGHAT, CDR2 FQNNGV. The whole variable domain, filled in from reference TRBV11-2 and TRBJ2-4, reads EAGVAQSPRYKIIEKRQSVAFWCNPISGHATLYWYQQILGQGPKLLIQFQNNGVVDDSQLPKDRFSAERLKGVDSTLKIQPAKLEDSAVYLCASSVDGPWENIQYFGAGTRLSVL.

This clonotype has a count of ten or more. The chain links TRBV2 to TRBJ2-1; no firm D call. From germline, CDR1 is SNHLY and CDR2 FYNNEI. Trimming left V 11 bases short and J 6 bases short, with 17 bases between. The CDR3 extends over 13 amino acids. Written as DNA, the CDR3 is TGTGCCGGGGAAGGAGTCCCCTCCAATGAGCAGTTCTTC. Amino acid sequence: CAGEGVPSNEQFF.

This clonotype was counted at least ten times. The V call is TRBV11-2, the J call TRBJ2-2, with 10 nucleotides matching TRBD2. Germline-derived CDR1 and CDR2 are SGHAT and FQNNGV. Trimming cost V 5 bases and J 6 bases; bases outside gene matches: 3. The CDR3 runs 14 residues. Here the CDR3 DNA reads TGTGCCAGCAGCGCTAGCGGGAGCCCCGGGGAGCTGTTTTTT. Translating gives CASSASGSPGELFF.

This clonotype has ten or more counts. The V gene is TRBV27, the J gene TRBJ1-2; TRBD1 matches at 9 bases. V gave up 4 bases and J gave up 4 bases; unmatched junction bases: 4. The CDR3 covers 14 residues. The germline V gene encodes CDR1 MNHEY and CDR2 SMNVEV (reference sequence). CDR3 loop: CASSSTGGFYGYTF. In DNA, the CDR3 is TGTGCCAGCAGTTCGACAGGGGGGTTCTATGGCTACACCTTC.

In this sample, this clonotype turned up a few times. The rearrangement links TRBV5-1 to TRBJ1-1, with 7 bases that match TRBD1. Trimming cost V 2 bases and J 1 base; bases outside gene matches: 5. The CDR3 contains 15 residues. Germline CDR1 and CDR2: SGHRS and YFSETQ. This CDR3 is CASSLSYRGNTEAFF. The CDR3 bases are TGCGCCAGCAGCTTATCCTACAGGGGGAACACTGAAGCTTTCTTT.

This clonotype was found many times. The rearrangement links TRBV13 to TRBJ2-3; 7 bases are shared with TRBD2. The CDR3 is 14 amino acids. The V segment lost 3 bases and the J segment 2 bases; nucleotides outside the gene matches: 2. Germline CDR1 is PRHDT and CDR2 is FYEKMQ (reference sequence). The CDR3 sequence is CASSFGTITDTQYF. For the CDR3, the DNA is TGTGCCAGCAGCTTCGGGACTATCACAGATACGCAGTATTTT.

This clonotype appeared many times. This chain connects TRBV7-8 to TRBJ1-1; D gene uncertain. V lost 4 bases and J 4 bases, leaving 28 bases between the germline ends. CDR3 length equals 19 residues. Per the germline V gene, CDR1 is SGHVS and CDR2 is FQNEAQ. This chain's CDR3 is CASSSPPGDPRTWSTEAFF. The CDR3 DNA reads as TGTGCCAGCAGCTCTCCACCGGGAGATCCCCGAACATGGAGCACTGAAGCTTTCTTT.

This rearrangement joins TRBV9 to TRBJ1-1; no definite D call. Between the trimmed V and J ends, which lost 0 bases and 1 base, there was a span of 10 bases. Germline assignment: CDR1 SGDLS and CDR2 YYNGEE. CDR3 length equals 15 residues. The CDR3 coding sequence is TGTGCCAGCAGCGTAGGCGTCTTAAGGAACACTGAAGCTTTCTTT. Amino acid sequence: CASSVGVLRNTEAFF.

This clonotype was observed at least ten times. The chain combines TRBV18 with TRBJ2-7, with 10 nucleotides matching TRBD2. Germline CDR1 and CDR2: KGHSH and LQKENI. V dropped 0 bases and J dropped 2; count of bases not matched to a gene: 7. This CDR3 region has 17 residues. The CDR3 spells CASSPPVEAGGPYEQYF. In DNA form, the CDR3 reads TGTGCCAGCTCACCACCGGTAGAAGCGGGAGGGCCCTACGAGCAGTACTTC.

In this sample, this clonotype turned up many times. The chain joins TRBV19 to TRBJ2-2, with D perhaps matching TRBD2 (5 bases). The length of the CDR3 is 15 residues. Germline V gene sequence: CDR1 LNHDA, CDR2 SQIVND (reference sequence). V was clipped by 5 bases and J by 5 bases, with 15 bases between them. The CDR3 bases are TGTGCCAGTAGTCTCTGGGCGGGTGGTACCGGGGAGCTGTTTTTT. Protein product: CASSLWAGGTGELFF.